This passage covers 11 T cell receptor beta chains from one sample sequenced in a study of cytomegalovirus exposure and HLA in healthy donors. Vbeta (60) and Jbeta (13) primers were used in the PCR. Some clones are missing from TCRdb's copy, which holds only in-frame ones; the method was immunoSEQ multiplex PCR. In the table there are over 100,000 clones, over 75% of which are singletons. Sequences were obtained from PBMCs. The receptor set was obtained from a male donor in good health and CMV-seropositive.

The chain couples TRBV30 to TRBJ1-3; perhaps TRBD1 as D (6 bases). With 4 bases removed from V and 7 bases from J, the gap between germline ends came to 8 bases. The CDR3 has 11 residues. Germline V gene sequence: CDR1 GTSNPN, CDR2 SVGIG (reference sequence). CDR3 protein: CAWKGENTIYF. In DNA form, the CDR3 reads TGTGCCTGGAAGGGGGAGAACACCATATATTTT.

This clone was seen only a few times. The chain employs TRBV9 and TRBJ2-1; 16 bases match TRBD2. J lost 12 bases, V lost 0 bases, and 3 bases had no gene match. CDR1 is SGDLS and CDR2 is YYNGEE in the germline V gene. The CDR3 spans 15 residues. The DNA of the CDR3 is TGTGCCAGCAGCGTAGGGGGGACTAGCGGGAGGGGGCAGTTCTTC. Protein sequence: CASSVGGTSGRGQFF.

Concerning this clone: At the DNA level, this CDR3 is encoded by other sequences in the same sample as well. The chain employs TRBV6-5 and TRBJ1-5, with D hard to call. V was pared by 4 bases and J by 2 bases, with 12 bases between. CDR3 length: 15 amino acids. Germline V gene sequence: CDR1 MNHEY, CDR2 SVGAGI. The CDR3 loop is CASSLIGGGNQPQHF. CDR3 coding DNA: TGTGCCAGCAGTTTAATCGGCGGAGGCAATCAGCCCCAGCATTTT.

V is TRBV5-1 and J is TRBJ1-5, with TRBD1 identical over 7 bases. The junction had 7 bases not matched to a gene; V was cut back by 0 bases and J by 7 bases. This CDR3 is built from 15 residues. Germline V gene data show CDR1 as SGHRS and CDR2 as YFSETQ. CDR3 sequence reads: CASSLDRGPGQPQHF. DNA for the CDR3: TGCGCCAGCAGCTTGGACAGGGGACCAGGGCAGCCCCAGCATTTT. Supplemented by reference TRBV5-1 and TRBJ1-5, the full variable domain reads KAGVTQTPRYLIKTRGQQVTLSCSPISGHRSVSWYQQTPGQGLQFLFEYFSETQRNKGNFPGRFSGRQFSNSRSEMNVSTLELGDSALYLCASSLDRGPGQPQHFGDGTRLSIL.

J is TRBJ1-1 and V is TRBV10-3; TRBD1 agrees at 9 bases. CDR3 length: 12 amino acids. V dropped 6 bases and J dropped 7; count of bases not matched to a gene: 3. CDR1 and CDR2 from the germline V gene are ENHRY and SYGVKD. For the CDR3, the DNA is TGTGCCATCAGAACGACAGGGGGTGAAGCTTTCTTT. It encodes CAIRTTGGEAFF.

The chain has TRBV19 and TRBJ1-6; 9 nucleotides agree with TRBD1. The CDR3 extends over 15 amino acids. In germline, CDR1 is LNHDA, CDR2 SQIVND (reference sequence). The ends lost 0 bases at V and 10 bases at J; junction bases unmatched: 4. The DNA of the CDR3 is TGTGCCAGTAGTATAGAGGGGACAGGGTCCTCACCCCTCCACTTT. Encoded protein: CASSIEGTGSSPLHF.

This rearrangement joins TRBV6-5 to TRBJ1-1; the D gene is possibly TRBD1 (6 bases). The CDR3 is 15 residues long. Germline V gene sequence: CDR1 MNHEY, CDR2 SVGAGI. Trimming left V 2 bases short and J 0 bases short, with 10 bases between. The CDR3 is CASSYLGALNTEAFF. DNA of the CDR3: TGTGCCAGCAGTTACCTGGGGGCCCTGAACACTGAAGCTTTCTTT.

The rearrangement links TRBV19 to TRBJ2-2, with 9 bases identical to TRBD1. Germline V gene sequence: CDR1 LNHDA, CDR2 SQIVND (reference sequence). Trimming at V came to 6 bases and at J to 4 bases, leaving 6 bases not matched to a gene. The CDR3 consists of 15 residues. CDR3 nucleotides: TGTGCCAGTAGGGACAGGGGCAGGAGCACCGGGGAGCTGTTTTTT. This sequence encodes CASRDRGRSTGELFF.

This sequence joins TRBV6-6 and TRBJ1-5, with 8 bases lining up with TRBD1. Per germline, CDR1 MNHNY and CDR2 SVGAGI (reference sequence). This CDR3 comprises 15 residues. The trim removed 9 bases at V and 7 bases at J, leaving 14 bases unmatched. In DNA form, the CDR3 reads TGTGCCAGTGTTCGGACAGGGTTGACGGGACAGCCCCAGCATTTT. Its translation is CASVRTGLTGQPQHF.

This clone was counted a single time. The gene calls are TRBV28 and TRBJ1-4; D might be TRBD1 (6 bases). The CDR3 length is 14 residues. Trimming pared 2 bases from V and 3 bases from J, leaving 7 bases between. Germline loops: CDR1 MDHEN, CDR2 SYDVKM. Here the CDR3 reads CASSLGQSNEKLFF. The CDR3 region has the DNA TGTGCCAGCAGTTTAGGACAGTCTAATGAAAAACTGTTTTTT.

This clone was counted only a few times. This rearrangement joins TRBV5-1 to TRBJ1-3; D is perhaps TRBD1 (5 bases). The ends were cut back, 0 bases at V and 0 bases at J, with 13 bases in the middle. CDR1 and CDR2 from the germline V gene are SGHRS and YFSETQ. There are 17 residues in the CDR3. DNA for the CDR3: TGCGCCAGCAGCTTGGCGGAGGGGCCAAGCTCTGGAAACACCATATATTTT. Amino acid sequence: CASSLAEGPSSGNTIYF.